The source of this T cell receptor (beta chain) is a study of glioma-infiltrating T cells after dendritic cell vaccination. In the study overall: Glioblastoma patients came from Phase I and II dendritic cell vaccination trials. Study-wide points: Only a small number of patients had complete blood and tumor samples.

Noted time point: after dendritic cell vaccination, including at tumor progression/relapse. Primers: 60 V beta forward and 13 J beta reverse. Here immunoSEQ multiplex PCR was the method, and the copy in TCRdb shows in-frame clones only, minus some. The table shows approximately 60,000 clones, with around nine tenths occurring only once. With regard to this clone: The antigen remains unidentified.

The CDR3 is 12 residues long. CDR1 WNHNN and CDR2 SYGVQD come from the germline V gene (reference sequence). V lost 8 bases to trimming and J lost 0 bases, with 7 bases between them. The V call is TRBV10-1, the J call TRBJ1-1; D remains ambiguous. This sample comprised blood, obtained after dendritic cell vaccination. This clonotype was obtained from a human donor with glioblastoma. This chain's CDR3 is CASGRVNTEAFF. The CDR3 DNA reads TGCGCCAGCGGGCGGGTGAACACTGAAGCTTTCTTT.